This note documents a single T cell receptor (beta chain) sequence. Original data processing: Amplification of reference gene primers provided the estimated nucleated cell counts. Sequencing was performed with immunoSEQ multiplex PCR; in TCRdb, only in-frame clones are kept and a portion is missing. Clone size and the V and J calls come from that table; the DNA yielded D and trimming. The data contain fewer than 300,000 clones, about 89% of them seen just once; the ten biggest clones take up around 2.2%. This specimen comes from a study of blood T cell repertoires in COVID-19. Study in general: Both acute and convalescent COVID-19 samples were obtained from the United States, Italy and Spain. PBMCs, B-cell-depleted T cells, or T cells provided the cDNA or gDNA that made up the material.

After removal of 8 bases from V and 2 bases from J, the junction contained 1 base not matched to a gene. Looked up from germline, CDR1 is DFQATT and CDR2 is SNEGSKA (reference sequence). The CDR3 length is 11 residues. Followed longitudinally, the Seattle patients had been enrolled during active infection. The source of this sequence is a woman in her 30s with COVID-19, enrolled during active disease. The J gene is TRBJ2-5, the V gene TRBV20-1; 8 positions match TRBD1. The sequencing input was peripheral blood. CDR3 coding DNA: TGCAGTTACAGGGGGCAAGAGACCCAGTACTTC. This gives the protein CSYRGQETQYF.